This T cell receptor (beta chain) was sequenced in a study of beta chain features in type 1 diabetes. Concerning this clone itself: Its antigen is unidentified.

The CDR3 runs to 13 residues. CDR1 and CDR2 (germline): MDHEN, SYDVKM. The ends were cut back, 8 bases at V and 5 bases at J, with 13 bases in the middle. Study observations and caveats: A potential PCR bias toward shorter templates would be equal in patient and control samples. TCRB CDR3s were moderately but significantly shorter in Type 1 diabetes patients in all four CD4+ subsets. HLA effects on TCRB rearrangement stayed unresolved here.

Reverse transcribing all isolated RNA meant expressed TCRB transcripts were sequenced. Profiled with immunoSEQ multiplex PCR; TCRdb holds only in-frame clones, not every one. Here the sample spans more than 250,000 clones, 14% being singletons. This clonotype was obtained from a man between 25 and 39 years old with type 1 diabetes. V usage is TRBV28 and J usage is TRBJ2-1, with a weak D call TRBD1 (5 bases). Sequencing was performed on naive CD4+ T cells from blood. DNA for the CDR3: TGTGCCAGCTCAGGGCGGAACCACAATGAGCAGTTCTTC. Residues: CASSGRNHNEQFF.